These T cell receptor beta chains were read from a single sample in a study of cytomegalovirus exposure and HLA in healthy donors. The assay was immunoSEQ multiplex PCR, and TCRdb's table has in-frame clones only and misses some. The table includes 100,000 to 150,000 clones, around 81% detected once. The sample comprised PBMCs. The receptors were gathered from a female donor in good health and CMV-seronegative. Both conserved end residues are part of each CDR3. Fields, in order: J gene, D gene, clone size, V gene, CDR3 DNA, CDR3 protein. The D gene is left open where the match is weak. For some rows the clone size is stated as once, few or many, or as a class when expanded; others skip it.

TRBJ2-7 - - TRBV5-1 TGCGCCAGCAGCTTCCAGGGCCCCTACGAGCAGTACTTC CASSFQGPYEQYF
TRBJ2-7 TRBD2 - TRBV14 TGTGCCAGCAGCCAAGATCCGGGCCGCGGGGGAAACGAGCAGTACTTC CASSQDPGRGGNEQYF
TRBJ2-1 - - TRBV4-2 TGTGCCAGCAGCCTTCCCGGTAACAGCGAGCAGTTCTTC CASSLPGNSEQFF
TRBJ1-2 - - TRBV7-3 TGTGCCAGCAGCCCCACAGGGCAAACTTATGGCTACACCTTC CASSPTGQTYGYTF
TRBJ2-3 - - TRBV28 TGTGCCAGCAGTGAGCCGGGGTGGACTACAGATACGCAGTATTTT CASSEPGWTTDTQYF
TRBJ2-5 TRBD1 - TRBV2 TGTGCCAGCAGTGAAGAGGGGGCCCTTCAAGAGACCCAGTACTTC CASSEEGALQETQYF
TRBJ1-4 TRBD1 once TRBV27 TGTGCCAGCAGTTCAGGGGACAGGGGTGCAACTAATGAAAAACTGTTTTTT CASSSGDRGATNEKLFF
TRBJ2-5 TRBD1 - TRBV2 TGTGCCAGTAGAACCTCGGGACAGGGGGCGACCCAGTACTTC CASRTSGQGATQYF
TRBJ1-3 - - TRBV6-6 TGTGCCAGCAGTTACTCGGGGAGCGGCGGAAACACCATATATTTT CASSYSGSGGNTIYF
TRBJ1-1 - - TRBV4-1 TGCGCCAGCAGCCGCGACGGGTCCACTGAAGCTTTCTTT CASSRDGSTEAFF
TRBJ2-3 TRBD2 - TRBV30 TGTGCCTGGAGTTTAGCGGGTGGCCTGGATACGCAGTATTTT CAWSLAGGLDTQYF
TRBJ1-2 - - TRBV19 TGTGCCAGTAGTCCCGGGGTCTATGGCTACACCTTC CASSPGVYGYTF
TRBJ2-3 TRBD1 once TRBV5-1 TGCGCCAGTTCCGGACAGGGGCAAGCAGATACGCAGTATTTT CASSGQGQADTQYF
TRBJ2-5 TRBD2 - TRBV10-1 TGCGCCAGCAGTCCAGCGGGGGGTTTTGAGACCCAGTACTTC CASSPAGGFETQYF
TRBJ2-7 - - TRBV5-5 TGTGCCAGCAGCCACAACCCGGGACTGAGCTACGAGCAGTACTTC CASSHNPGLSYEQYF
TRBJ2-1 - - TRBV6-4 TGTGCCAGCCGGAGGGACTCGAACTCCTACAATGAGCAGTTCTTC CASRRDSNSYNEQFF
TRBJ2-2 TRBD2 - TRBV5-4 TGTGCCAGCAGCCCACGACTAGCGGGGAACACCGGGGAGCTGTTTTTT CASSPRLAGNTGELFF
TRBJ2-2 - once TRBV4-1 TGCGCCAGCAGCCAAGGTCCAGCGGCCTACACCAGGGAGCTGTTTTTT CASSQGPAAYTRELFF
TRBJ2-5 TRBD1 - TRBV7-9 TGTGCCAGCAGCTTAGGGGGACAGACTCAAGAGACCCAGTACTTC CASSLGGQTQETQYF
TRBJ2-7 - - TRBV7-9 TGTGCCAGCAGCCCGGAGAGGATCTCCTACGAGCAGTACTTC CASSPERISYEQYF
TRBJ2-5 - - TRBV15 TGTGCCACCAGCCGAGGATCAGGGTACCAAGAGACCCAGTACTTC CATSRGSGYQETQYF
TRBJ2-1 - - TRBV6-1 TGTGCCAGCAGACTTTCGGCAGGATGGAATGAGCAGTTCTTC CASRLSAGWNEQFF
TRBJ1-1 TRBD1 - TRBV7-9 TGTGCCAGCAGCCCCCTGGGGGGACAGGGGATGAACACTGAAGCTTTCTTT CASSPLGGQGMNTEAFF
TRBJ1-4 - - TRBV29-1 TGCAGCGCGCGGGAGGGGCTTCGTAATGAAAAACTGTTTTTT CSAREGLRNEKLFF
TRBJ2-5 TRBD2 few TRBV29-1 TGCAGCGTTGAAGATAGACTAGCGGGAGAGGGCCAGTACTTC CSVEDRLAGEGQYF
TRBJ2-1 TRBD2 - TRBV13 TGTGCCAGCAGCGCGGGACTAGTTTCTCCCAATGAGCAGTTCTTC CASSAGLVSPNEQFF
TRBJ1-1 - - TRBV7-8 TGTGCCAGCAGCCCAGCCGGGCGGGGACGAGACCCAATGAACACTGAAGCTTTCTTT CASSPAGRGRDPMNTEAFF
TRBJ1-5 TRBD1 - TRBV5-5 TGTGCCAGCAGCTTTGGGCAGGGGGGTCGGCCCCAGCATTTT CASSFGQGGRPQHF
TRBJ2-7 - few TRBV7-8 TGTGCCAGCAGCCGGACAGTCTCCTACGAGCAGTACTTC CASSRTVSYEQYF
TRBJ2-7 TRBD1 few TRBV29-1 TGCAGCGTGCGGACCGGGACAGGGTCATCCGAGCAGTACTTC CSVRTGTGSSEQYF
TRBJ2-1 - - TRBV10-2 TGCGCCAGCAGTGAGGGCGGGCTTCCCTACAATGAGCAGTTCTTC CASSEGGLPYNEQFF
TRBJ1-5 TRBD1 - TRBV19 TGTGCCAGTATCGTCCCGGGACAGGGGTTCAAAGGCAATCAGCCCCAGCATTTT CASIVPGQGFKGNQPQHF
TRBJ2-7 - - TRBV6-6 TGTGCCAGCAGTTACTCGCAGGCCGAGCAGTACTTC CASSYSQAEQYF
TRBJ2-7 TRBD1 - TRBV11-3 TGTGCCAGCAGCTCCGCGGACAGGGCTTGGGAGCAGTACTTC CASSSADRAWEQYF
TRBJ1-5 - - TRBV7-9 TGTGCCAGCAGCGGGGGGGGGCCCCAGCATTTT CASSGGGPQHF
TRBJ2-2 TRBD2 - TRBV7-6 TGTGCCAGCAGCATCCTAGCGGGGGGAACCGGGGAGCTGTTTTTT CASSILAGGTGELFF
TRBJ2-3 TRBD1 - TRBV7-6 TGTGCCAGCAGCTTAGCGCAGGGGGGCACAGATACGCAGTATTTT CASSLAQGGTDTQYF
TRBJ1-2 TRBD1 - TRBV27 TGTGCCAGCAGTTCGGACAGGGGTATCTATGGCTACACCTTC CASSSDRGIYGYTF
TRBJ2-7 TRBD1 once TRBV4-1 TGCGCCAGCAGCCAAGTGAAGACAGGGGGCCACGAGCAGTACTTC CASSQVKTGGHEQYF
TRBJ2-2 TRBD2 - TRBV6-8 TGTGCCAGCAGGCGGACTAGCGGGAGGGTTGGGAGCACCGGGGAGCTGTTTTTT CASRRTSGRVGSTGELFF
TRBJ1-3 TRBD1 - TRBV18 TGTGCCAGCTCACCACTAATCGGAGGCCCGAGGGAACAGGGGTACGGAAACACCATATATTTT CASSPLIGGPREQGYGNTIYF
TRBJ2-3 TRBD1 - TRBV13 TGTGCCAGCAGCCCGGACAGGGGGCTGACAGATACGCAGTATTTT CASSPDRGLTDTQYF
TRBJ2-7 - - TRBV5-4 TGTGCCAGCAGCTTGGCCGTTCAGGGCGAGCAGTACTTC CASSLAVQGEQYF
TRBJ2-1 - - TRBV5-6 TGTGCCAGCAGCTTTCGTCCTATCCCCTACAATGAGCAGTTCTTC CASSFRPIPYNEQFF
TRBJ2-7 TRBD2 - TRBV10-3 TGTGCCATCAGCCGGACTAGCGGGCGCTCCTACGAGCAGTACTTC CAISRTSGRSYEQYF
TRBJ2-1 TRBD2 - TRBV28 TGTGCCAGCCGCTCCCACGGGCAGCTCGCGGGAGGTGAGCAGTTCTTC CASRSHGQLAGGEQFF
TRBJ2-2 TRBD2 - TRBV7-3 TGTGCCAGCTGCCCCCGGGTTAGCGGGACTAACACCGGGGAGCTGTTTTTT CASCPRVSGTNTGELFF
TRBJ2-2 TRBD1 - TRBV29-1 TGCAGCGTCCGGACAGGGAGGAACACCGGGGAGCTGTTTTTT CSVRTGRNTGELFF
TRBJ1-1 TRBD1 - TRBV2 TGTGCCAGCTCCGGGACAGGGGCCACTGAAGCTTTCTTT CASSGTGATEAFF
TRBJ2-7 - - TRBV28 TGTGCCAGCAGCCGCGCAGGGGCCATCCCGCGTGAGCAGTACTTC CASSRAGAIPREQYF
TRBJ2-3 - - TRBV14 TGTGCCAGCAGCCCTAGCGAGACTAGTCGGTATACGCAGTATTTT CASSPSETSRYTQYF
TRBJ2-3 TRBD2 - TRBV5-1 TGCGCCAGCAGCTTGGGTGGTAGCGGGGTCCTAGATACGCAGTATTTT CASSLGGSGVLDTQYF
TRBJ1-1 - - TRBV5-1 TGCGCCAGCAGCCCCGGAGGGGTGAACACTGAAGCTTTCTTT CASSPGGVNTEAFF
TRBJ1-4 TRBD1 few TRBV30 TGTGCCTGGAGTGTACCGGACAGGGGCCAGAATGAAAAACTGTTTTTT CAWSVPDRGQNEKLFF
TRBJ1-2 TRBD1 few TRBV6-5 TGTGCCAGCAGTTTAACCCGAGGACAGGGGGGCTACACCTTC CASSLTRGQGGYTF
TRBJ1-5 - - TRBV21-1 TGTGCCAGCAGTAATGGCCCCTTGGATCAGCCCCAGCATTTT CASSNGPLDQPQHF
TRBJ2-3 - - TRBV5-4 TGTGCCAGCAGCTTACAGGGAGTAACAGATACGCAGTATTTT CASSLQGVTDTQYF